A selection of T cell receptor beta chains follows, all from one sample in a study of cytomegalovirus exposure and HLA in healthy donors. Assay used: immunoSEQ multiplex PCR; TCRdb lists only in-frame clones, some missing. Altogether about 140,000 clones are present, under 80% being singletons, with the ten largest covering roughly 2.8%. Sample: PBMCs. These receptors were obtained from a male donor in good health and CMV-seronegative. Both conserved end residues are part of each CDR3. The D gene is left open where the match is weak. Clone size is shown for a subset of rows, as once, few, many or a class of expanded clone.

cdr3_nt | cdr3_aa | j_call | v_call | clone_size | d_call
TGTGCCAGCAGCGCGCTATCTGGGGCCAACGTCCTGACTTTC | CASSALSGANVLTF | TRBJ2-6 | TRBV7-3 | NA | NA
TGTGCCAGCAGCTTGACTGGTCGCGAGCAGTACTTC | CASSLTGREQYF | TRBJ2-7 | TRBV13 | NA | NA
TGTGCCATCAGTAGACAGGGCAACACTGAAGCTTTCTTT | CAISRQGNTEAFF | TRBJ1-1 | TRBV10-3 | NA | TRBD1
TGTGCCAGCAGCTTGGGACAGGGCGAGACCCAGTACTTC | CASSLGQGETQYF | TRBJ2-5 | TRBV7-3 | NA | TRBD1
TGTGCCAGCAGCCTGGACAGGGGTATTCGAGACACTGAAGCTTTCTTT | CASSLDRGIRDTEAFF | TRBJ1-1 | TRBV13 | NA | TRBD1
TGTGCCAGCAGCACCGGACAGTCTAACACTGAAGCTTTCTTT | CASSTGQSNTEAFF | TRBJ1-1 | TRBV4-2 | NA | NA
TGTGCCAGCAGCGTGAAGACAGGGGACGTCAGGCCCCAGCATTTT | CASSVKTGDVRPQHF | TRBJ1-5 | TRBV5-6 | NA | TRBD1
TGTGCCAGCAGCTTGCAGGGGTCCTATGGCTACACCTTC | CASSLQGSYGYTF | TRBJ1-2 | TRBV5-4 | NA | NA
TGTGCCAGCAGCTTAATAAGGGGCGATACGCAGTATTTT | CASSLIRGDTQYF | TRBJ2-3 | TRBV7-3 | few | NA
TGTGCCACCAATCCTGGGGGCCCCGGTTACGAGCAGTACTTC | CATNPGGPGYEQYF | TRBJ2-7 | TRBV6-1 | once | NA
TGTGCCAGCAGCACCGGACAGAGTACCATATATGGCTACACCTTC | CASSTGQSTIYGYTF | TRBJ1-2 | TRBV13 | NA | NA
TGTGCCAGCAGCCAAGGGGGTGGTAATGAAAAACTGTTTTTT | CASSQGGGNEKLFF | TRBJ1-4 | TRBV7-9 | NA | NA
TGTGCCAGCAGCTTGGGGCAGTCCTCTGGGGCCAACGTCCTGACTTTC | CASSLGQSSGANVLTF | TRBJ2-6 | TRBV5-4 | NA | NA
TGTGCCAGCAGCTTAGAAAAAAACGCCGGGACAGGGGACAATGAGCAGTTCTTC | CASSLEKNAGTGDNEQFF | TRBJ2-1 | TRBV7-2 | NA | TRBD1
TGCGCCAGCAGCCAAGATCGCGGTTATAATCAGCCCCAGCATTTT | CASSQDRGYNQPQHF | TRBJ1-5 | TRBV4-1 | NA | NA
TGTGCCAGCAGCCCTGCAGGACACCAATACACTGAAGCTTTCTTT | CASSPAGHQYTEAFF | TRBJ1-1 | TRBV9 | NA | NA
TGTGCCATCAGATCCCCGGGGAACTCTGGAAACACCATATATTTT | CAIRSPGNSGNTIYF | TRBJ1-3 | TRBV10-3 | NA | NA